These 26 T cell receptor beta chains were sequenced from one sample in a study of T cell responses to AZD1222 COVID-19 vaccine. Clones were sequenced by immunoSEQ multiplex PCR, and TCRdb holds only the in-frame ones, with some missing. The sample carries 150,000 to 250,000 clones, around 93% recorded once. This sample comprised peripheral blood, obtained 28 days after the second AZD1222 dose. The receptor source for this set is an adult who received the AZD1222 COVID-19 vaccine.

This clone was recorded once. The V call is TRBV10-1, the J call TRBJ2-1; no firm D call. This CDR3 is 16 amino acids long. Germline V gives CDR1 WNHNN, CDR2 SYGVQD (reference sequence). Trimming removed 5 bases at V and 0 bases at J, with 14 bases between. The CDR3 DNA follows: TGCGCCAGCAGTCTCTCAGGCTCAAGCTCCTACAATGAGCAGTTCTTC. Its translation is CASSLSGSSSYNEQFF.

The chain combines TRBV28 with TRBJ2-7, with a possible D match to TRBD1 (5 bases). V lost 6 bases, J lost 0 bases, and 9 bases lay in between. Germline-derived CDR1 and CDR2 are MDHEN and SYDVKM. There are 13 residues in the CDR3. The CDR3 loop reads CASRTASSYEQYF. In DNA form, the CDR3 reads TGTGCCAGCAGGACAGCCAGCTCCTACGAGCAGTACTTC.

This chain links TRBV14 with TRBJ1-4, with unresolved D. Trimming left V 4 bases short and J 0 bases short, with 6 bases between. Germline V gene lookup returns CDR1 SGHDN and CDR2 FVKESK. This CDR3 has 14 amino acids. The CDR3 DNA follows: TGTGCCAGCAGCCTAACCTCAACTAATGAAAAACTGTTTTTT. Protein product: CASSLTSTNEKLFF.

This clone was seen a single time. The chain is built from TRBV7-2 and TRBJ1-1; D unresolved. Trimming took 3 bases from V and 1 from J, leaving 6 bases between them. The CDR3 runs to 13 residues. The germline gives CDR1 SGHTA, CDR2 FQGNSA. CDR3 amino acids: CASSFGWNTEAFF. CDR3 nucleotide sequence: TGTGCCAGCAGCTTTGGATGGAACACTGAAGCTTTCTTT.

This chain links TRBV28 with TRBJ2-5; D remains ambiguous. This CDR3 is 14 amino acids long. Trimming took off 3 bases at V and 5 bases at J, with 13 bases between the two ends. CDR1 MDHEN and CDR2 SYDVKM come from the germline V gene. CDR3 in DNA: TGTGCCAGCAGTTTTTCCCTCACCGGGGAGACCCAGTACTTC. Protein: CASSFSLTGETQYF.

The chain links TRBV12-3 or TRBV12-4 to TRBJ1-1; D remains unclear. The CDR3 covers 13 residues. With 1 base removed from V and 7 bases from J, the gap between germline ends came to 10 bases. CDR3 bases: TGTGCCAGCAGTTTAGGAGGTTCGGTTGAAGCTTTCTTT. This gives the protein CASSLGGSVEAFF.

The chain joins TRBV5-4 to TRBJ2-3; possibly TRBD2 for D (6 bases). Trimming cost V 2 bases and J 1 base, with 11 bases left between them. Germline V lookup: CDR1 SGHNT, CDR2 YYREEE (reference sequence). The CDR3 is 15 amino acids. CDR3 coding DNA: TGTGCCAGCAGCTTAGGCGGGGACGGCACAGATACGCAGTATTTT. Translated, it gives CASSLGGDGTDTQYF.

The chain uses TRBV7-9 and TRBJ2-7; D uncertain. Trimming took off 3 bases at V and 5 bases at J, with 20 bases between the two ends. The V gene's germline CDR1 is SEHNR and CDR2 FQNEAQ (reference sequence). This CDR3 contains 16 residues. CDR3 region: CASSFTVTPLINEQYF. The CDR3, as DNA: TGTGCCAGCAGCTTTACAGTCACCCCCCTTATTAACGAGCAGTACTTC.

V usage is TRBV9 and J usage is TRBJ1-2; TRBD1 matches at 10 bases. This CDR3 comprises 16 residues. Per germline, CDR1 SGDLS and CDR2 YYNGEE. J lost 6 bases, V lost 4 bases, and 12 bases had no gene match. This CDR3 reads CASSLTGDRGAHGYTF. The CDR3 nucleotides read TGTGCCAGCAGCCTAACAGGGGACAGGGGCGCTCATGGCTACACCTTC.

The rearrangement joins TRBV29-1 to TRBJ2-1; the D gene is possibly TRBD1 (5 bases). V was trimmed by 6 bases and J by 9 bases, leaving 21 bases between them. This CDR3 spans 14 amino acids. Germline CDR1 SQVTM, CDR2 ANQGSEA. CDR3 protein: CSVADKSFVSEQFF. CDR3 in DNA: TGCAGCGTCGCGGACAAATCGTTCGTGAGTGAGCAGTTCTTC.

The rearrangement joins TRBV2 to TRBJ2-2; D remains unclear. Germline CDR1 reads SNHLY; CDR2 reads FYNNEI. The CDR3 length is 15 residues. V lost 3 bases to trimming and J lost 4 bases, with 12 bases between them. CDR3: CASSDWQASTGELFF. The CDR3 region has the DNA TGTGCCAGCAGTGACTGGCAGGCTAGCACCGGGGAGCTGTTTTTT.

Worth noting for this clone: This CDR3 is also generated by other DNA sequences in the sample. The CDR3 sequence is CASSLAGNQPQHF. The DNA of the CDR3 is TGTGCCAGCAGTTTAGCAGGCAATCAGCCCCAGCATTTT. The chain combines TRBV12-3 or TRBV12-4 with TRBJ1-5; no clear D gene. The CDR3 has 13 residues. The V end was cut by 0 bases, the J end by 2 bases, with 2 bases between.

The CDR3 sequence is CASSFNLGTNEKLFF. CDR3 sequence (DNA): TGTGCCAGTAGTTTCAACCTGGGGACTAATGAAAAACTGTTTTTT. V is TRBV19 and J is TRBJ1-4; D not certain. This CDR3 region has 15 residues. Germline loops: CDR1 LNHDA, CDR2 SQIVND (reference sequence). V lost 5 bases to trimming and J lost 2 bases, with 12 bases between them.

This sequence joins TRBV11-2 and TRBJ2-7; D is unclear. V gave up 5 bases and J gave up 5 bases, with 13 bases separating them. Germline CDR1 reads SGHAT; CDR2 reads FQNNGV. The CDR3 totals 13 residues. The CDR3 region has the DNA TGTGCCAGCAGCCAATCAGGCCCCAACGAGCAGTACTTC. It is translated as CASSQSGPNEQYF.

The chain uses TRBV12-3 or TRBV12-4 and TRBJ1-2, with D unresolved. This CDR3 spans 10 amino acids. V shed 5 bases and J shed 4 bases, with 2 bases lying between them. CDR3 DNA: TGTGCCAGCAGTATCTATGGCTACACCTTC. It translates to CASSIYGYTF.

The rearrangement uses TRBV2 and TRBJ1-3; unclear D gene. Germline V gives CDR1 SNHLY, CDR2 FYNNEI. V was cut by 3 bases and J by 4 bases, with 10 bases left in between. The CDR3 sequence is 14 residues long. This CDR3 reads CASSDWGVGNTIYF. Here the CDR3 DNA reads TGTGCCAGCAGTGATTGGGGTGTCGGAAACACCATATATTTT.

The chain combines TRBV6-6 with TRBJ2-3; a possible D gene is TRBD2 (6 bases). This CDR3 comprises 14 residues. V was cut by 7 bases and J by 0 bases, with 11 bases left in between. Germline-derived CDR1 and CDR2 are MNHNY and SVGAGI (reference sequence). CDR3 region: CASIMRGSTDTQYF. In DNA, the CDR3 is TGTGCCAGCATCATGCGGGGTAGCACAGATACGCAGTATTTT.

V gene TRBV28 combines with J gene TRBJ2-3, with a weak D call TRBD2 (6 bases). The germline gives CDR1 MDHEN, CDR2 SYDVKM. This CDR3 is 15 amino acids long. The V end was cut by 3 bases, the J end by 6 bases, with 16 bases between. The CDR3 DNA is TGTGCCAGCAGTTTTGTCCGGGGGACGCTGGATACGCAGTATTTT. It is translated as CASSFVRGTLDTQYF.

The chain has TRBV28 and TRBJ1-2, with a weak D call TRBD1 (6 bases). With 6 bases removed from V and 7 bases from J, the gap between germline ends came to 18 bases. The CDR3 is 14 residues long. Germline V gives CDR1 MDHEN, CDR2 SYDVKM. CDR3 protein: CASRPPNRDSGYTF. In DNA form, the CDR3 reads TGTGCCAGCAGACCCCCAAACAGGGATTCTGGCTACACCTTC.

This chain links TRBV7-9 with TRBJ2-7; D is possibly TRBD2 (5 bases). The germline V gene has CDR1 SEHNR and CDR2 FQNEAQ (reference sequence). The V gene lost 7 bases and the J gene lost 3 bases, with 19 bases spanning the gap. There are 15 residues in the CDR3. CDR3 sequence reads: CASTVGRGQDYEQYF. CDR3 bases: TGTGCCAGCACCGTAGGGAGAGGGCAAGACTACGAGCAGTACTTC.

The count of this clone is one. The chain has TRBV15 and TRBJ2-2; D is possibly TRBD1 or TRBD2 (6 bases each). The V and J ends lost 1 base and 7 bases respectively, with 16 bases between them. The CDR3 is 16 residues long. CDR1 is LNHNV and CDR2 is YYDKDF in the germline V gene (reference sequence). The CDR3 sequence is CATSRVGLGGSGELFF. The CDR3 nucleotides are TGTGCCACCAGCAGAGTGGGACTCGGGGGCAGCGGGGAGCTGTTTTTT.

This chain links TRBV12-3 or TRBV12-4 with TRBJ1-1; unclear D gene. Trimming cost V 4 bases and J 11 bases, with 17 bases left between them. This CDR3 spans 13 amino acids. The CDR3 nucleotides read TGTGCCAGCAGTTCCCAGATCCACCCAGGCGCTTTCTTT. Its translation: CASSSQIHPGAFF.

V gene TRBV5-1 combines with J gene TRBJ2-5; D possibly corresponds to TRBD1 (5 bases). This CDR3 contains 15 residues. With 4 bases removed from V and 1 base from J, the gap between germline ends came to 14 bases. Germline V gene sequence: CDR1 SGHRS, CDR2 YFSETQ. The CDR3 nucleotides are TGCGCCAGCAGCCGACAGCTCAACCCCCAAGAGACCCAGTACTTC. It codes for CASSRQLNPQETQYF.

The chain employs TRBV4-1 and TRBJ2-7, with TRBD2 matching over 8 bases. CDR1 and CDR2 (germline): MGHRA, YSYEKL. The CDR3 consists of 15 residues. Trimming cost V 3 bases and J 5 bases; bases outside gene matches: 9. The CDR3 loop reads CASSQGSGGVNEQYF. The CDR3 DNA is TGCGCCAGCAGCCAGGGGAGCGGGGGTGTCAACGAGCAGTACTTC.

The CDR3, as DNA: TGTGCCAGCAGCTTCGGACTAGCGGGGACAGATACGCAGTATTTT. Its protein is CASSFGLAGTDTQYF. The rearrangement links TRBV7-9 to TRBJ2-3, with TRBD2 matching over 12 bases. The CDR3 totals 15 residues. CDR1 is SEHNR and CDR2 is FQNEAQ in the germline V gene (reference sequence). J was trimmed by 3 bases and V by 3 bases; bases with no gene match: 1.

The rearrangement links TRBV19 to TRBJ1-1; perhaps TRBD1 as D (6 bases). V lost 6 bases and J 1 base, leaving 15 bases between the germline ends. The V gene's germline CDR1 is LNHDA and CDR2 SQIVND (reference sequence). The CDR3 is 15 residues long. In nucleotides, the CDR3 is TGTGCCAGTAGGCCACTTGACAGGCCGAACACTGAAGCTTTCTTT. Translating it yields CASRPLDRPNTEAFF.